This entry is about one T cell receptor (beta chain). CDR3 length: 15 residues. Only in-frame clones appear in the TCRdb table, and some are missing; sequencing was by immunoSEQ multiplex PCR. The profile shows roughly 2.2 million clones, 85% to 95% of them singletons. The sample originates from a study of shared clonotypes between healthy human individuals. The sequenced sample was naive CD4+ T cells from PBMCs. Noted subset: CD45RA+ positively selected. This clonotype was obtained from a man aged 18 to 29 in good health. Some clones in this sample may be carry-over from other donors' samples. The rearrangement joins TRBV21-1 to TRBJ2-7; TRBD2, the table's D call, lacks a check against the DNA. TRBV21-1 is noted as a pseudogene. In nucleotides, the CDR3 is TGTGCCAGCAGCAAACCGACTGGAATGTCCTACGAGCAGTACTTC. Translation gives CASSKPTGMSYEQYF.